Shown below are 26 T cell receptor beta chains from a single sample sequenced in a study of regulatory T cells. The PCR used 52 TRBV and 13 TRBJ primers. Profiled with immunoSEQ multiplex PCR; TCRdb holds only in-frame clones, not every one. Of 2,000 to 2,500 clones in the sample, less than 75% were seen once. The sample comprised CD8+ T cells sorted from blood. The receptors originated from a person aged 30-39 years with CD3G deficiency.

Here the CDR3 DNA reads TGTGCCAGCAGTTCTTCCTACGAGCAGTACTTC. It codes for CASSSSYEQYF. The chain is built from TRBV27 and TRBJ2-7; D gene ambiguous. Germline V gene lookup returns CDR1 MNHEY and CDR2 SMNVEV (reference sequence). This CDR3 contains 11 residues. Trimming left V 4 bases short and J 1 base short, with 2 bases between.

This clone has a handful of counts. The chain links TRBV5-1 to TRBJ2-7; TRBD1 matches at 9 bases. The CDR3 contains 15 residues. CDR1 is SGHRS, CDR2 YFSETQ, per germline. V was clipped by 3 bases and J by 5 bases; unmatched bases: 9. CDR3 in amino acids: CASSWGDRAGHEQYF. The CDR3 DNA reads as TGCGCCAGCAGCTGGGGGGACAGGGCAGGCCACGAGCAGTACTTC.

The chain links TRBV27 to TRBJ1-2; TRBD1 might be the D (5 bases). The CDR3 is made up of 15 amino acids. Germline CDR1 reads MNHEY; CDR2 reads SMNVEV (reference sequence). Trimming took off 5 bases at V and 4 bases at J, with 17 bases between the two ends. CDR3 bases: TGTGCCAGCAGTCGGGGGGAGAGTCGTATCTATGGCTACACCTTC. Its protein is CASSRGESRIYGYTF.

Only one count was recorded for this clone. V and J are TRBV27 and TRBJ2-1, with a weak D call TRBD2 (6 bases). The CDR3 has 14 amino acids. CDR1 and CDR2 from the germline V gene are MNHEY and SMNVEV (reference sequence). Trimming took 2 bases from V and 1 from J, leaving 6 bases between them. CDR3 coding DNA: TGTGCCAGCAGTTTAGGAGGGTCCTACAATGAGCAGTTCTTC. It is translated as CASSLGGSYNEQFF.

This chain joins TRBV7-8 and TRBJ2-3; D is unclear. V was clipped by 3 bases and J by 1 base, with 11 bases between them. This CDR3 spans 15 amino acids. Germline lookup yields CDR1 SGHVS and CDR2 FQNEAQ. The CDR3 loop reads CASSFEGWGTDTQYF. CDR3 bases: TGTGCCAGCAGCTTCGAAGGGTGGGGCACAGATACGCAGTATTTT.

The V gene is TRBV28, the J gene TRBJ2-7; possibly TRBD1 for D (6 bases). The CDR3 length is 13 residues. The germline V gene has CDR1 MDHEN and CDR2 SYDVKM. Trimming stripped 3 bases from V and 3 bases from J, with 9 bases between. CDR3 sequence reads: CASSLRGNYEQYF. The CDR3 bases are TGTGCCAGCAGTTTGAGGGGGAACTACGAGCAGTACTTC.

The chain links TRBV7-8 to TRBJ2-6; 9 bases line up with TRBD2. Germline CDR1 reads SGHVS; CDR2 reads FQNEAQ. CDR3 size: 19 residues. Losses at the gene ends were 1 base for V and 0 bases for J; bases not matched to a gene: 7. CDR3 sequence reads: CASSLGPSGKSSGANVLTF. CDR3 bases: TGTGCCAGCAGCTTAGGCCCTAGCGGGAAGAGCTCTGGGGCCAACGTCCTGACTTTC.

J is TRBJ2-5 and V is TRBV7-9, with 9 bases identical to TRBD1. The germline V gene has CDR1 SEHNR and CDR2 FQNEAQ (reference sequence). CDR3 size: 16 residues. J gave up 3 bases and V 4 bases, and 9 bases lay outside the gene matches. CDR3 nucleotide sequence: TGTGCCAGCAGCTCCTCCGGGACAGGGAGGGAAGAGACCCAGTACTTC. Its protein product is CASSSSGTGREETQYF.

The rearrangement joins TRBV5-1 to TRBJ1-1; D not certain. CDR1 is SGHRS, CDR2 YFSETQ, per germline. Between the trimmed V and J ends, which lost 0 bases and 4 bases, there was a span of 7 bases. CDR3 size: 13 residues. The CDR3 here is CASSLEGPTEAFF. DNA of the CDR3: TGCGCCAGCAGCTTGGAGGGCCCCACTGAAGCTTTCTTT.

Worth noting for this clone: This sample includes further DNA sequences coding for the same CDR3. This chain connects TRBV6-6 to TRBJ2-7; D gene unclear. The CDR3 is 15 residues long. Trimming left V 2 bases short and J 0 bases short, with 11 bases between. Per germline, CDR1 MNHNY and CDR2 SVGAGI (reference sequence). CDR3 sequence: CASSYAPLGSYEQYF. In nucleotides, the CDR3 is TGTGCCAGCAGTTACGCCCCCTTAGGCTCCTACGAGCAGTACTTC.

This rearrangement joins TRBV21-1 to TRBJ2-5; TRBD1, the D gene given by the table, was not confirmed from the DNA. TRBV21-1 is a pseudogene segment. This CDR3 contains 18 residues. CDR3 region: CASSRTYLTGGAEETQYF. CDR3 bases: TGTGCCAGCAGCAGAACTTATCTGACAGGGGGCGCAGAAGAGACCCAGTACTTC.

V is TRBV11-2 and J is TRBJ2-3; TRBD2 agrees at 11 bases. This CDR3 spans 16 amino acids. Germline V gives CDR1 SGHAT, CDR2 FQNNGV. The V segment lost 4 bases and the J segment 2 bases; nucleotides outside the gene matches: 5. Written as DNA, the CDR3 is TGTGCCAGCAGCTCCCTACTAGCGGGAGTCACAGATACGCAGTATTTT. Translation: CASSSLLAGVTDTQYF.

This chain links TRBV10-3 with TRBJ2-1, with unresolved D. CDR1 and CDR2 from the germline V gene are ENHRY and SYGVKD. Trimming cost V 3 bases and J 7 bases, with 10 bases left between them. The CDR3 spans 13 residues. The DNA for the CDR3 is TGTGCCATCAGTGAAAAGGGTGGTAATGAGCAGTTCTTC. This translates into CAISEKGGNEQFF.

This rearrangement joins TRBV6-1 to TRBJ1-2; TRBD1 agrees at 10 bases. Germline CDR1 is MNHNS and CDR2 is SASEGT. The V gene end was trimmed by 2 bases and the J gene end by 4 bases; junction bases not matched to a gene: 4. This CDR3 spans 15 amino acids. The CDR3 DNA follows: TGTGCCAGCAGTGAATGGACAGGGGGATTCTATGGCTACACCTTC. Residues: CASSEWTGGFYGYTF.

This clone was counted a few times. The gene calls are TRBV19 and TRBJ1-1; no reliable D call. The V end was cut by 1 base, the J end by 1 base, with 10 bases between. Germline V gene sequence: CDR1 LNHDA, CDR2 SQIVND (reference sequence). The CDR3 is 15 amino acids. CDR3 protein: CASSIVPTANTEAFF. CDR3 bases: TGTGCCAGTAGTATAGTTCCGACCGCGAACACTGAAGCTTTCTTT.

This clone is termed large. The J gene is TRBJ2-7, the V gene TRBV7-9; TRBD1 might be the D (5 bases). V shed 5 bases and J shed 3 bases, with 8 bases lying between them. The CDR3 consists of 12 residues. The V gene's germline CDR1 is SEHNR and CDR2 FQNEAQ (reference sequence). CDR3 in DNA: TGTGCCAGCAGCGACAGTAGCTACGAGCAGTACTTC. Translating it yields CASSDSSYEQYF.

This chain uses TRBV19 with TRBJ1-1; 7 nucleotides align to TRBD1. V dropped 6 bases and J dropped 1; count of bases not matched to a gene: 8. The V gene's germline CDR1 is LNHDA and CDR2 SQIVND (reference sequence). CDR3 length equals 15 residues. The CDR3 DNA is TGTGCCAGTAGCCTCCTCGGGACAGCGAACACTGAAGCTTTCTTT. Translated: CASSLLGTANTEAFF.

The CDR3 bases are TGTGCCAGCAGCTTAGATCTACGGGACAGGTTTAATTCACCCCTCCACTTT. Its protein product is CASSLDLRDRFNSPLHF. This chain links TRBV11-2 with TRBJ1-6, with 8 bases lining up with TRBD1. The V and J ends lost 0 bases and 6 bases, in that order; junction bases with no gene match: 7. The length of the CDR3 is 17 residues. Germline-derived CDR1 and CDR2 are SGHAT and FQNNGV.

The table lists this clone with a count of one. V usage is TRBV7-9 and J usage is TRBJ1-1; TRBD1 agrees at 8 bases. The CDR3 runs 15 residues. The germline V gene encodes CDR1 SEHNR and CDR2 FQNEAQ (reference sequence). Trimming at V came to 5 bases and at J to 3 bases, leaving 8 bases not matched to a gene. CDR3 DNA: TGTGCCAGCAGCCCGTGGACAGGGAGTGACACTGAAGCTTTCTTT. Translated, it gives CASSPWTGSDTEAFF.

This clone was counted only a few times. This chain links TRBV27 with TRBJ2-1; 9 bases agree with TRBD1. The junction had 4 bases not matched to a gene; V was cut back by 8 bases and J by 2 bases. The germline V gene encodes CDR1 MNHEY and CDR2 SMNVEV (reference sequence). The CDR3 totals 14 residues. The CDR3 here is CASAGTGTYNEQFF. The CDR3, as DNA: TGTGCCAGCGCCGGGACAGGGACCTACAATGAGCAGTTCTTC.

The V gene is TRBV28, the J gene TRBJ1-1; D remains unclear. V gave up 1 base and J gave up 2 bases, with 11 bases separating them. This CDR3 is 15 amino acids long. Germline CDR1 and CDR2: MDHEN and SYDVKM. The CDR3 here is CASSLSGITNTEAFF. The CDR3 bases are TGTGCCAGCAGTTTATCAGGAATCACTAACACTGAAGCTTTCTTT.

This chain joins TRBV11-1 and TRBJ2-7; 10 nucleotides match TRBD1. Germline values: CDR1 SGHAT, CDR2 FQDESV (reference sequence). There are 15 residues in the CDR3. V dropped 4 bases and J dropped 3; count of bases not matched to a gene: 6. Written as DNA, the CDR3 is TGTGCCAGCAGCTCTGACCGGGACAGGGGCTACGAGCAGTACTTC. Its protein product is CASSSDRDRGYEQYF.

This sequence joins TRBV9 and TRBJ2-1; 13 bases are shared with TRBD2. V shed 4 bases, J shed 8 bases, and the junction held 6 bases outside the gene matches. Germline CDR1 is SGDLS and CDR2 is YYNGEE. The CDR3 is made up of 15 amino acids. CDR3 nucleotide sequence: TGTGCCAGCAGCTCGGGACTAGCGGGATGGGATGAGCAGTTCTTC. This sequence encodes CASSSGLAGWDEQFF.

This chain uses TRBV7-9 with TRBJ2-5; 8 bases are a match to TRBD1. The CDR3 has 15 amino acids. V lost 5 bases, J lost 3 bases, and 8 bases stayed unmatched. Germline V gives CDR1 SEHNR, CDR2 FQNEAQ (reference sequence). The CDR3 region is CASSRPTGGKETQYF. The CDR3 nucleotides read TGTGCCAGCAGCCGCCCTACAGGGGGAAAAGAGACCCAGTACTTC. Full variable domain (rest looked up from reference TRBV7-9 and TRBJ2-5): DTGVSQNPRHKITKRGQNVTFRCDPISEHNRLYWYRQTLGQGPEFLTYFQNEAQLEKSRLLSDRFSAERPKGSFSTLEIQRTEQGDSAMYLCASSRPTGGKETQYFGPGTRLLVL.

CDR3 nucleotide sequence: TGTGCCAGCAGTTCGGCGAGGGTCGGGACTGAAGCTTTCTTT. Translated: CASSSARVGTEAFF. The rearrangement links TRBV6-5 to TRBJ1-1; D unresolved. The length of the CDR3 is 14 residues. Between the trimmed V and J ends, which lost 4 bases and 5 bases, there was a span of 14 bases. Germline loops: CDR1 MNHEY, CDR2 SVGAGI.

Remarks on this clone: The same CDR3 is also encoded by other DNA sequences in this sample. The CDR3: CASSVRSYEQYF. CDR3 bases: TGTGCCAGCAGTGTTAGGAGCTACGAGCAGTACTTC. This rearrangement joins TRBV6-1 to TRBJ2-7, with D unclear. V lost 4 bases to trimming and J lost 3 bases, with 7 bases between them. Germline V lookup: CDR1 MNHNS, CDR2 SASEGT. This CDR3 contains 12 residues.